The 14 T cell receptor beta chains presented below share a single source sample, sequenced in a study of cytomegalovirus exposure and HLA in healthy donors. The primer mix had 60 Vbeta and 13 Jbeta primers. The repertoire was sequenced with immunoSEQ multiplex PCR; TCRdb's copy has only in-frame clones and lacks some. Counted here are around 140,000 clones, approximately 84% occurring once; the ten biggest clones make up 1.9%. The sample comprised PBMCs. These receptors were obtained from a middle-aged woman in good health and CMV-seronegative.

The genes are TRBV4-3 and TRBJ1-4, with D possibly matching TRBD1 (6 bases). Trimming shortened V by 1 base and J by 7 bases, and 13 bases separated the two germline ends. CDR1 LGHNA and CDR2 YSLEER come from the germline V gene. CDR3 size: 15 residues. Here the CDR3 reads CASSQGTGLREKLFF. Here the CDR3 DNA reads TGCGCCAGCAGCCAAGGAACAGGGTTACGTGAAAAACTGTTTTTT.

This chain connects TRBV4-2 to TRBJ2-5, with D unclear. The J call may be mistaken, given a closer DNA end match to TRBJ2-7. The CDR3 runs to 15 residues. Looked up from germline, CDR1 is LGHNA and CDR2 is YNFKEQ. Here the CDR3 reads CASSQASNPSYEQYF. In DNA, the CDR3 is TGTGCCAGCAGCCAAGCCTCGAACCCTTCCTACGAGCAGTACTTC.

In its sample, this clone was seen a few times. The CDR3 loop reads CASSFGTGGFTEAFF. As DNA, the CDR3 is TGTGCCAGCAGCTTTGGGACAGGGGGTTTCACTGAAGCTTTCTTT. The rearrangement joins TRBV7-9 to TRBJ1-1, with 11 bases fitting TRBD1. The V and J ends lost 3 bases and 4 bases, in that order; junction bases with no gene match: 4. CDR1 and CDR2 from the germline V gene are SEHNR and FQNEAQ (reference sequence). The CDR3 is 15 amino acids.

This chain connects TRBV1 to TRBJ1-5; TRBD1, as called in the table, went unchecked against the DNA. TRBV1 corresponds to a pseudogene. The CDR3 runs 15 residues. The chain's CDR3 is CTSPLSRGQHQPQHF. The CDR3 bases are TGCACCAGCCCCTTGAGCAGGGGCCAACATCAGCCCCAGCATTTT.

The V and J genes are TRBV30 and TRBJ2-1; tentative D call: TRBD1 (5 bases). CDR3 length: 13 amino acids. Germline-derived CDR1 and CDR2 are GTSNPN and SVGIG (reference sequence). The ends were cut back, 1 base at V and 11 bases at J, with 15 bases in the middle. CDR3 nucleotides: TGTGCCTGGAGTGATGCCTTAGGACAAAAGCAGTTCTTC. It yields the protein CAWSDALGQKQFF.

The genes are TRBV4-2 and TRBJ2-5; a possible D gene is TRBD2 (5 bases). From germline, CDR1 is LGHNA and CDR2 YNFKEQ. V dropped 0 bases and J dropped 3 bases, with 11 bases sitting between them. The CDR3 sequence is 15 residues long. The DNA of the CDR3 is TGTGCCAGCAGCCAAGATTATACGGGGAAAGAGACCCAGTACTTC. Amino acids: CASSQDYTGKETQYF.

This clone turned up a few times. The chain employs TRBV6-6 and TRBJ2-1; perhaps TRBD1 as D (6 bases). The V and J ends lost 4 bases and 1 base respectively, with 11 bases between them. This CDR3 is 15 amino acids long. Germline lookup yields CDR1 MNHNY and CDR2 SVGAGI (reference sequence). The CDR3 loop is CASSSRDISYNEQFF. The DNA of the CDR3 is TGTGCCAGCAGTTCCCGGGACATATCCTACAATGAGCAGTTCTTC.

The chain is built from TRBV11-3 and TRBJ2-1, with a weak D call TRBD1 (5 bases). The germline gives CDR1 SGHNT, CDR2 YENEEA. The CDR3 is 14 amino acids. V shed 2 bases and J shed 5 bases, with 10 bases lying between them. CDR3 coding DNA: TGTGCCAGCAGCTTATATAGGGGCCACAATGAGCAGTTCTTC. This gives the protein CASSLYRGHNEQFF.

V and J are TRBV5-1 and TRBJ2-7, with 8 bases fitting TRBD1. Germline CDR1 SGHRS, CDR2 YFSETQ. The CDR3 is 16 amino acids. The trim removed 3 bases at V and 2 bases at J, leaving 10 bases unmatched. In DNA, the CDR3 is TGCGCCAGCAGCTATAAAGAAAGGACAGGGACCTACGAGCAGTACTTC. It specifies CASSYKERTGTYEQYF.

The chain has TRBV5-1 and TRBJ2-5, with D perhaps TRBD1 (5 bases). The CDR3 is made up of 15 amino acids. The V gene lost 2 bases and the J gene lost 3 bases, with 14 bases spanning the gap. CDR1 and CDR2 from the germline V gene are SGHRS and YFSETQ. This chain's CDR3 is CASSFPNIGEETQYF. The CDR3 nucleotides are TGCGCCAGCAGCTTCCCCAACATAGGGGAAGAGACCCAGTACTTC.

The CDR3, as DNA: TGTGCCAGCAGCCCCTATACCTTTACAGAGACCCAGTACTTC. Translating it yields CASSPYTFTETQYF. V is TRBV7-3 and J is TRBJ2-5; no clear D gene. V was shortened by 5 bases and J by 4 bases, with 14 bases between the two germline ends. This CDR3 spans 14 amino acids. In germline, CDR1 is SGHTA, CDR2 FQGTGA.

This chain joins TRBV28 and TRBJ1-5; D is possibly TRBD1 (5 bases). Germline V gene lookup returns CDR1 MDHEN and CDR2 SYDVKM. The CDR3 runs 16 residues. With 5 bases removed from V and 7 bases from J, the gap between germline ends came to 21 bases. The CDR3 DNA reads as TGTGCCAGCAGTCTACCCGGGGGGGGTGGTATACAGCCCCAGCATTTT. This codes for CASSLPGGGGIQPQHF.

This sequence joins TRBV4-3 and TRBJ2-3; 9 bases are shared with TRBD2. The CDR3 runs to 14 residues. Germline CDR1 reads LGHNA; CDR2 reads YSLEER. V dropped 1 base and J dropped 5; count of bases not matched to a gene: 1. CDR3 sequence (DNA): TGCGCCAGCAGCCAAGGCGGGAGGGGAGATACGCAGTATTTT. Amino acids: CASSQGGRGDTQYF.

The chain uses TRBV7-9 and TRBJ1-4, with D possibly matching TRBD1 (5 bases). The V and J ends lost 5 bases and 8 bases respectively, with 15 bases between them. CDR1 and CDR2 (germline): SEHNR, FQNEAQ (reference sequence). The CDR3 is made up of 14 amino acids. The CDR3 spells CASSKDITAEKLFF. The CDR3 DNA reads as TGTGCCAGCAGCAAGGACATCACGGCCGAAAAACTGTTTTTT. Complete variable domain (other parts from reference TRBV7-9 and TRBJ1-4): DTGVSQNPRHKITKRGQNVTFRCDPISEHNRLYWYRQTLGQGPEFLTYFQNEAQLEKSRLLSDRFSAERPKGSFSTLEIQRTEQGDSAMYLCASSKDITAEKLFFGSGTQLSVL.